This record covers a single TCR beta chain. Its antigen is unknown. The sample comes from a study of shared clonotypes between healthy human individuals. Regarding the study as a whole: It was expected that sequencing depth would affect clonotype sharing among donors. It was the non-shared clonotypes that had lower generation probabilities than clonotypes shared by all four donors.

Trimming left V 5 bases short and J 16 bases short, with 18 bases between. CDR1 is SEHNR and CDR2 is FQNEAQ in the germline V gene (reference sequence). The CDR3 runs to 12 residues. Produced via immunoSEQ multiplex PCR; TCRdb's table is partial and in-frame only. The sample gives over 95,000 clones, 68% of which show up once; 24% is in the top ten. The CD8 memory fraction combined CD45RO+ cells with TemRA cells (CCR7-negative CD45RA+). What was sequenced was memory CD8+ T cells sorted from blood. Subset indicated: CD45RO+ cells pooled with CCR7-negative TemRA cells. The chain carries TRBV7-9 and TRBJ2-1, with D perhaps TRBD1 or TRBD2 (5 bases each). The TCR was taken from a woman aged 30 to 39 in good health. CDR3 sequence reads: CASSPVGDEFFF. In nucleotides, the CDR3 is TGTGCCAGCAGCCCGGTGGGGGATGAGTTTTTCTTC. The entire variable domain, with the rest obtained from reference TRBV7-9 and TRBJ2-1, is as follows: DTGVSQNPRHKITKRGQNVTFRCDPISEHNRLYWYRQTLGQGPEFLTYFQNEAQLEKSRLLSDRFSAERPKGSFSTLEIQRTEQGDSAMYLCASSPVGDEFFFGPGTRLTVL.